A single sample is the source of the 27 T cell receptor delta chains below, sequenced in a study of human gamma delta and Vdelta1 T cells. TCRdb re-identified clones in the PCR reads via CATT. The sample contains 6,500 or so delta-chain clones, about a tenth of which appear only once. The specimen sequenced was naive CD27+ Vdelta1 gamma-delta T cells from blood. The receptors come from a human donor in good health.

This clone was found a few times. For this DNA, TCRdb reports the protein of a much larger clone, which diverges at residue 5, most likely from a read error; the protein presented here is translated directly from the DNA. The chain uses TRDV1 and TRDJ1, with a weak D call TRDD3 (5 bases). The CDR3 length is 20 residues. Trimming removed 3 bases from V and 4 bases from J, with 30 bases in between. Per the germline V gene, CDR1 is TSWWSYY and CDR2 is QGS. The DNA for the CDR3 is TGTGCTCTTGGGGACCTAGGGACATACGTGGTGGCTCGGGGTATCGATAAACTCATCTTT. Its protein product is CALGDLGTYVVARGIDKLIF.

In its sample, this clone was seen many times. This rearrangement joins TRDV1 to TRDJ1, with D perhaps matching TRDD3 (10 bases). V was shortened by 6 bases and J by 0 bases, with 32 bases between the two germline ends. Looked up from germline, CDR1 is TSWWSYY and CDR2 is QGS. This CDR3 contains 21 residues. The CDR3 here is CALGPAFLRRWGIAYTDKLIF. Here the CDR3 DNA reads TGTGCTCTTGGTCCGGCCTTCCTACGTCGCTGGGGGATAGCCTACACCGATAAACTCATCTTT.

Concerning this clone itself: This probably arose from a read error, given a far larger clone one base away. The chain combines TRDV1 with TRDJ1, with 9 bases identical to TRDD3. V lost 7 bases and J lost 0; bases outside the gene matches: 24. Germline-derived CDR1 and CDR2 are TSWWSYY and QGS. This CDR3 region has 21 residues. The CDR3 DNA sequence: TGTGCTCTTGAGCCTAAGGATCTACGTCGGGGGATACTTCGGAACACCGATAAACTCATCTTT. The encoded protein is CALEPKDLRRGILRNTDKLIF.

On this clone itself: Translating this DNA gives a protein that differs at residue 8 from the TCRdb one, which belongs to a much larger clone; a read error is likely, and the protein shown is this translation. This rearrangement joins TRDV1 to TRDJ1, with TRDD3 matching 10 bases. Per the germline V gene, CDR1 is TSWWSYY and CDR2 is QGS. The CDR3 contains 19 residues. V was pared by 5 bases and J by 0 bases, with 15 bases of the junction left unmatched. CDR3 residues: CALGNKGCLGDRYTDKLIF. CDR3 bases: TGTGCTCTTGGGAATAAGGGGTGTCTGGGGGATAGGTACACCGATAAACTCATCTTT.

A remark on this clone: This likely stems from a read error, as it lies one base from a far larger clone. The chain couples TRDV1 to TRDJ1; 9 bases agree with TRDD3. This CDR3 region has 22 residues. CDR1 is TSWWSYY and CDR2 is QGS in the germline V gene. The CDR3 sequence: CALREPAKHPVWGIRYTDKLIF. The CDR3 DNA reads TGTGCTCTTAGGGAACCTGCTAAACACCCCGTCTGGGGGATCAGGTACACCGATAAACTCATCTTT.

This clone is medium-sized by share. In the same sample, other DNA sequences code for this CDR3. The chain carries TRDV1 and TRDJ1; the D gene is possibly TRDD3 (7 bases). The ends were cut back, 1 base at V and 1 base at J, with 34 bases in the middle. The CDR3 has 23 residues. The germline V gene encodes CDR1 TSWWSYY and CDR2 QGS. DNA for the CDR3: TGTGCTCTTGGGGAACAGAAAGGACCTTCCCGGTACTGGGGACGTAGGGGCACCGATAAACTCATCTTT. Translated, it gives CALGEQKGPSRYWGRRGTDKLIF.

In this sample, this clone is medium-sized. The genes are TRDV1 and TRDJ1; maybe TRDD2 (5 bases). Germline values: CDR1 TSWWSYY, CDR2 QGS. This CDR3 has 19 amino acids. Trimming took 0 bases from V and 0 from J, leaving 20 bases between them. CDR3 residues: CALGELVFLRRAYTDKLIF. In nucleotides, the CDR3 is TGTGCTCTTGGGGAACTAGTTTTCCTTAGAAGGGCTTACACCGATAAACTCATCTTT.

In this sample, this clone is medium-sized (0.01 to 0.1%). The same CDR3 arises from other DNA sequences in this sample as well. The chain has TRDV1 and TRDJ1; maybe TRDD2 (6 bases). The CDR3 covers 21 residues. The V gene's germline CDR1 is TSWWSYY and CDR2 QGS. V was clipped by 0 bases and J by 0 bases, with 26 bases between them. CDR3 in amino acids: CALGELFPKTSSMGYTDKLIF. The CDR3 DNA reads TGTGCTCTTGGGGAACTCTTTCCTAAAACATCATCGATGGGGTACACCGATAAACTCATCTTT.

To note about this clone: A much larger clone differs from this one at a single base, so this may be a read error. Other DNA sequences in the sample encode the same CDR3. The chain joins TRDV1 to TRDJ1; TRDD3 agrees at 12 bases. V dropped 0 bases and J dropped 1; count of bases not matched to a gene: 27. The CDR3 consists of 25 residues. Germline CDR1 reads TSWWSYY; CDR2 reads QGS. This CDR3 reads CALGELEGPTRVPWGIRGGTDKLIF. The CDR3 DNA sequence: TGTGCTCTTGGGGAACTCGAGGGTCCTACGCGTGTCCCCTGGGGGATACGCGGAGGCACCGATAAACTCATCTTT.

This clone was seen more than once but under ten times. Possible read error: a much larger clone is one base away. The rearrangement links TRDV1 to TRDJ1; TRDD3 aligns across 12 bases. The CDR3 has 21 residues. Germline trimming cut 0 bases from V and 1 base from J; bases unmatched to any gene: 15. Per germline, CDR1 TSWWSYY and CDR2 QGS. The CDR3 loop is CALGELSPSRPGGYGTDKLIF. The CDR3 nucleotides are TGTGCTCTTGGGGAACTGTCCCCTTCCCGTCCTGGGGGATACGGCACCGATAAACTCATCTTT.

This clone was counted only a few times. This likely came from a read error, as a far larger clone is one base away. The same CDR3 arises from other DNA sequences in this sample as well. The chain links TRDV1 to TRDJ1, with 9 bases matching TRDD3. The CDR3 covers 22 residues. V lost 1 base to trimming and J lost 1 base; unmatched junction nucleotides: 22. Looked up from germline, CDR1 is TSWWSYY and CDR2 is QGS. The CDR3 DNA reads as TGTGCTCTTGGGGAACGGTCGTACTGGGGGACCCTGAAGCTAAAGGGCACCGATAAACTCATCTTT. Translation: CALGERSYWGTLKLKGTDKLIF.

Points on this clone: A read error may explain this, as a much larger clone is one base away. Distinct nucleotide sequences in the sample also encode this CDR3. The rearrangement links TRDV1 to TRDJ1, with D maybe TRDD2 (7 bases). Trimming took off 4 bases at V and 0 bases at J, with 48 bases between the two ends. Germline V gives CDR1 TSWWSYY, CDR2 QGS. There are 27 residues in the CDR3. Written as DNA, the CDR3 is TGTGCTCTTGGGGCGGCGCGAGAAGGTCTTTCCTACGAAAAGGGCGGGGGACATCGACTCTACACCGATAAACTCATCTTT. This translates into CALGAAREGLSYEKGGGHRLYTDKLIF.

As concerns this clone: Since a much larger clone is just one base distant, this may be a read error. Other nucleotide sequences in the sample specify the same CDR3. The chain links TRDV1 to TRDJ1; the D gene is possibly TRDD2 (6 bases). The V end lost 0 bases, the J end lost 2 bases, and 37 bases lay between the germline ends. This CDR3 spans 24 amino acids. In germline, CDR1 is TSWWSYY, CDR2 QGS. In DNA, the CDR3 is TGTGCTCTTGGGGAACTTGAAGTTCCTATCGGGGTTTCGCGAGCGGCACAGGTTACCGATAAACTCATCTTT. This translates into CALGELEVPIGVSRAAQVTDKLIF.

This clone was recorded a few times. The genes are TRDV2 and TRDJ1; maybe TRDD3 (5 bases). Trimming pared 6 bases from V and 3 bases from J, leaving 22 bases between. Germline lookup yields CDR1 GEAIGNYY and CDR2 EKD. The CDR3 totals 16 residues. CDR3 in DNA: TGTGCCTGTCTGTCCCGGTGGGGACGCGGCGCCGATAAACTCATCTTT. Translation: CACLSRWGRGADKLIF.

The genes are TRDV1 and TRDJ1, with D possibly being TRDD2 (9 bases). Germline V gene data show CDR1 as TSWWSYY and CDR2 as QGS. The CDR3 spans 23 residues. Trimming removed 1 base from V and 0 bases from J, with 33 bases in between. The CDR3 spells CALGERPPSYLLGAPMYTDKLIF. The CDR3 region has the DNA TGTGCTCTTGGGGAACGCCCCCCTTCCTACTTACTGGGGGCCCCCATGTACACCGATAAACTCATCTTT.

Within the sample, this clone is large. Other DNA sequences in this specimen translate into the identical CDR3. The V gene is TRDV3, the J gene TRDJ1; D remains ambiguous. The CDR3 has 14 residues. V was cut by 4 bases and J by 1 base, with 16 bases left in between. Germline lookup yields CDR1 TVYSNPD and CDR2 GDNSRS (reference sequence). CDR3 DNA: TGTGCCTCACACCGGTACGCCCTCACCGATAAACTCATCTTT. This gives the protein CASHRYALTDKLIF.

This clone ranks as medium-sized. Other DNA sequences in the sample encode the same CDR3. The V and J genes are TRDV2 and TRDJ1; D unresolved. Looked up from germline, CDR1 is GEAIGNYY and CDR2 is EKD. Between the trimmed V and J ends, which lost 3 bases and 0 bases, there was a span of 13 bases. The CDR3 runs 15 residues. The CDR3 is CACDLRYSYTDKLIF. As DNA, the CDR3 is TGTGCCTGTGACCTAAGGTACTCGTACACCGATAAACTCATCTTT.

Of note for this clone: A far larger clone is only one base removed, so a read error is likely. Other nucleotide sequences in the sample specify the same CDR3. The chain couples TRDV1 to TRDJ1, with D perhaps matching TRDD3 (6 bases). This CDR3 comprises 21 residues. Per germline, CDR1 TSWWSYY and CDR2 QGS. CDR3 coding DNA: TGTGCTCTCGGGGATCGGGATTCTTCCCAAAGTCGCTGGGTGGTGAGCGATAAACTCATCTTT. It yields the protein CALGDRDSSQSRWVVSDKLIF.

In regard to this clone: The mismatch at residue 9 between this DNA's translation and the TCRdb protein of a much larger clone likely reflects a read error; the protein shown is translated from the DNA. The chain uses TRDV1 and TRDJ1; 7 nucleotides match TRDD3. Germline V lookup: CDR1 TSWWSYY, CDR2 QGS. Trimming removed 0 bases from V and 10 bases from J; junction bases left unmatched: 26. The CDR3 contains 20 residues. CDR3 coding DNA: TGTGCTCTTGGGGAACTCAGGCCCCGCCGACTGGGGAGAGCTGTAAACGGACTCATCTTT. This sequence encodes CALGELRPRRLGRAVNGLIF.

Concerning this clone itself: A far larger clone is just one base off, so this is likely a read error. The chain couples TRDV1 to TRDJ1, with 9 nucleotides matching TRDD2. The CDR3 has 21 amino acids. V shed 1 base and J 0 bases; nucleotides not matched to a gene: 18. Germline V CDR1 and CDR2: TSWWSYY, QGS. The CDR3 DNA reads as TGTGCTCTTGGGGAACGAACCTTCCTACATGGGGGACCAAAAGACACCGATAAACTCATCTTT. It codes for CALGERTFLHGGPKDTDKLIF.

This clone was detected many times. The identical CDR3 is also encoded by other nucleotide sequences in the sample. V gene TRDV1 combines with J gene TRDJ1, with 7 bases lining up with TRDD3. Germline assignment: CDR1 TSWWSYY and CDR2 QGS. The V segment lost 8 bases and the J segment 2 bases; nucleotides outside the gene matches: 20. The CDR3 contains 18 residues. DNA for the CDR3: TGTGCTCTTTCCCCGGCCCTACGACTTGGGGGACATACCGATAAACTCATCTTT. Amino acids: CALSPALRLGGHTDKLIF.

Regarding this clone: One base separates it from a far larger clone, so it is likely a read error. Within the sample, other DNA sequences also encode this same CDR3. The rearrangement joins TRDV1 to TRDJ1; 8 bases are a match to TRDD3. V shed 5 bases, J shed 0 bases, and the junction held 23 bases outside the gene matches. The CDR3 spans 21 residues. The germline V gene encodes CDR1 TSWWSYY and CDR2 QGS. CDR3 residues: CALGPSPRRGIRLPYTDKLIF. CDR3 nucleotide sequence: TGTGCTCTTGGGCCCTCTCCTAGACGAGGGATACGCTTGCCGTACACCGATAAACTCATCTTT.

As to this clone: This likely traces to a read error, being one base from a far larger clone. At the DNA level, this CDR3 is encoded by other sequences in the same sample as well. The rearrangement uses TRDV1 and TRDJ1, with 10 positions matching TRDD3. J gave up 7 bases and V 1 base, and 24 bases lay outside the gene matches. The CDR3 sequence is 21 residues long. The germline V gene has CDR1 TSWWSYY and CDR2 QGS. CDR3 amino acids: CALGERTALPTRTGGSIKLIF. CDR3 coding DNA: TGTGCTCTTGGGGAACGAACAGCGCTTCCTACCCGTACTGGGGGATCAATTAAACTCATCTTT.

As to this clone: The translation of this DNA and the TCRdb protein of a much larger clone differ at residue 12, probably owing to a read error; the protein shown here is translated from the DNA. This chain joins TRDV1 and TRDJ1, with D hard to call. From germline, CDR1 is TSWWSYY and CDR2 QGS. Trimming took 0 bases from V and 0 from J, leaving 20 bases between them. The CDR3 sequence is 19 residues long. The CDR3 region has the DNA TGTGCTCTTGGGGAACTAGGAGCGGGTATAGCTCATTACACCGATAAACTCATCTTT. Amino acid sequence: CALGELGAGIAHYTDKLIF.

Remarks on this clone: Only one base separates this from a far larger clonotype, so it likely reflects a read error. Other DNA sequences of this sample code for an identical CDR3. This chain connects TRDV1 to TRDJ1, with a tentative D call TRDD3 (8 bases). CDR1 and CDR2 (germline): TSWWSYY, QGS. The CDR3 has 22 amino acids. Trimming left V 1 base short and J 10 bases short, with 40 bases between. The CDR3 DNA reads as TGTGCTCTTGGGGAACGGCCCGTACGGCTTCCTAAATTTACTGGGGGGTACGATCGACTCATCTTT. Translation gives CALGERPVRLPKFTGGYDRLIF.

As to this clone: This may stem from a read error, because a much larger clone lies one nucleotide away. The chain joins TRDV1 to TRDJ1; 13 positions match TRDD3. Per the germline V gene, CDR1 is TSWWSYY and CDR2 is QGS. This CDR3 contains 30 residues. The junction had 45 bases not matched to a gene; V was cut back by 5 bases and J by 0 bases. The CDR3 is CALGNRGLPTTTGGGNWGIRGGLNTDKLIF. The CDR3 DNA reads TGTGCTCTTGGGAACCGGGGGCTTCCTACGACGACGGGAGGAGGGAACTGGGGGATACGAGGAGGGTTGAACACCGATAAACTCATCTTT.

This clone ranks as medium-sized (0.01 to 0.1%). Other DNA sequences in the sample encode the same CDR3. The chain is built from TRDV1 and TRDJ1, with 7 bases identical to TRDD3. Germline CDR1 and CDR2: TSWWSYY and QGS. Germline trimming cut 0 bases from V and 7 bases from J; bases unmatched to any gene: 17. This CDR3 comprises 18 residues. The CDR3: CALGELRGGHWGPRKLIF. For the CDR3, the DNA is TGTGCTCTTGGGGAACTAAGAGGGGGTCACTGGGGCCCGCGTAAACTCATCTTT.